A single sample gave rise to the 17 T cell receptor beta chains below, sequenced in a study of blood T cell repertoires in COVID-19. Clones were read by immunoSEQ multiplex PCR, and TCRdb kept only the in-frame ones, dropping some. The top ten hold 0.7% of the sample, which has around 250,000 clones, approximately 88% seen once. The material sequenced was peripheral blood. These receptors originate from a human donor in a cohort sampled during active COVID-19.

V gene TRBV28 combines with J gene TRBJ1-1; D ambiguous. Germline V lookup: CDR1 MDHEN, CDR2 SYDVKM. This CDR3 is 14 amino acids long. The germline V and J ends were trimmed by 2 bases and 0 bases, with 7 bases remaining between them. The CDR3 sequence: CASSLTALNTEAFF. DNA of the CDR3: TGTGCCAGCAGTTTAACAGCACTGAACACTGAAGCTTTCTTT.

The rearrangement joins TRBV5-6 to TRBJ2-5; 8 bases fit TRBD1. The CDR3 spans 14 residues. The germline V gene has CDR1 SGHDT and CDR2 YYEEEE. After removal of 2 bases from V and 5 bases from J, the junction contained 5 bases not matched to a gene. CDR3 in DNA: TGTGCCAGCAGCTTCCAGGGGGCGCGGGAGACCCAGTACTTC. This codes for CASSFQGARETQYF. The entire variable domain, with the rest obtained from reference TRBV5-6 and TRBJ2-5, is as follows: DAGVTQSPTHLIKTRGQQVTLRCSPKSGHDTVSWYQQALGQGPQFIFQYYEEEERQRGNFPDRFSGHQFPNYSSELNVNALLLGDSALYLCASSFQGARETQYFGPGTRLLVL.

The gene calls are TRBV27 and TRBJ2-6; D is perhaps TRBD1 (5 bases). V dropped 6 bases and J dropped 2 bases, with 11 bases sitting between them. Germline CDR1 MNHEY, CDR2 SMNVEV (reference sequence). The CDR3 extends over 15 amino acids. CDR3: CASRPMTAGANVLTF. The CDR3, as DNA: TGTGCCAGCAGACCTATGACAGCTGGGGCCAACGTCCTGACTTTC.

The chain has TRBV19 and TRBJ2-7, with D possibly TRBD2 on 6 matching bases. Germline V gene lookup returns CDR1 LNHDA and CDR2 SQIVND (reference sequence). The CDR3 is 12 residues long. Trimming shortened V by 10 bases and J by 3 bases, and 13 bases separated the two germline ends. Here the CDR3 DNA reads TGTGCCACCACCTCCGGGGGCTACGAGCAGTACTTC. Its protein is CATTSGGYEQYF.

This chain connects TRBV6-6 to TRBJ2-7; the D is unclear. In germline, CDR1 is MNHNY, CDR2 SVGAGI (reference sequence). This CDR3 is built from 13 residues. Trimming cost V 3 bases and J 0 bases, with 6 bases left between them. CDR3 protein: CASSYQASYEQYF. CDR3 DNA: TGTGCCAGCAGTTATCAAGCCTCCTACGAGCAGTACTTC.

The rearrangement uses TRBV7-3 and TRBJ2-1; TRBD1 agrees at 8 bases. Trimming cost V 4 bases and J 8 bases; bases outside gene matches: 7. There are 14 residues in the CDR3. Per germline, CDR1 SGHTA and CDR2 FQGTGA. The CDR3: CASSYDRGRDEQFF. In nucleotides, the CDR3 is TGTGCCAGCAGCTATGACAGGGGTAGGGATGAGCAGTTCTTC.

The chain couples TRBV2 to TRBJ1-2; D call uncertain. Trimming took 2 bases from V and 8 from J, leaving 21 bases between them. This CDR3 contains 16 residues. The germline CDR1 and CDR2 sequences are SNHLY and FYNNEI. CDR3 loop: CASSERKGGSPRGYTF. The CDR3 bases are TGTGCCAGCAGTGAAAGGAAGGGAGGGAGTCCTAGAGGCTACACCTTC.

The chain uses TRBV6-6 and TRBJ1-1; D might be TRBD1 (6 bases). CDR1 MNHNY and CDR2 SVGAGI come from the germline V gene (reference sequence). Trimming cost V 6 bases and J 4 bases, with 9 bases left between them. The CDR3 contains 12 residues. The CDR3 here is CASSGGRTEAFF. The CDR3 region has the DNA TGTGCCAGCAGCGGGGGGCGCACTGAAGCTTTCTTT.

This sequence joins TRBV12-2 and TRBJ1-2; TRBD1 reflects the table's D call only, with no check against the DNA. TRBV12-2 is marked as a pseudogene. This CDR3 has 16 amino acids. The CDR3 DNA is TGTGCAACCAAGACCCTCTCAGGGTCGGCGAACTATGGCTACACCTTC. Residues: CATKTLSGSANYGYTF.

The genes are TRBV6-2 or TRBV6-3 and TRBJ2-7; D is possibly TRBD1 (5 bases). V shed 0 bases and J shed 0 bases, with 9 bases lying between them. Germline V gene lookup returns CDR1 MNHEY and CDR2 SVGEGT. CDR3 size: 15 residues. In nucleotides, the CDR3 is TGTGCCAGCAGTTACTCCCCAGGGTCCTCCTACGAGCAGTACTTC. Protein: CASSYSPGSSYEQYF.

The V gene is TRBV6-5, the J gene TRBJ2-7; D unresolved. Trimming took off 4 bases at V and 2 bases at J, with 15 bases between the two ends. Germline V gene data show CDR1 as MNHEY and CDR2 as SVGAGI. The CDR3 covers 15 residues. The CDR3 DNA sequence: TGTGCCAGCAGTTCCTGGCTAGTGGCCACCTACGAGCAGTACTTC. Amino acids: CASSSWLVATYEQYF.

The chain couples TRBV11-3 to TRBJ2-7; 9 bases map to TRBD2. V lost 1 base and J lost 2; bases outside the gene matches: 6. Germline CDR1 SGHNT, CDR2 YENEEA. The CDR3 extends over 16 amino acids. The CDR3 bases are TGTGCCAGCAGCTTAGTTGGTAGCGGGGGCCCCTACGAGCAGTACTTC. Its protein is CASSLVGSGGPYEQYF. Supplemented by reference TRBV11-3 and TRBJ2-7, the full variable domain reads EAGVVQSPRYKIIEKKQPVAFWCNPISGHNTLYWYLQNLGQGPELLIRYENEEAVDDSQLPKDRFSAERLKGVDSTLKIQPAELGDSAVYLCASSLVGSGGPYEQYFGPGTRLTVT.

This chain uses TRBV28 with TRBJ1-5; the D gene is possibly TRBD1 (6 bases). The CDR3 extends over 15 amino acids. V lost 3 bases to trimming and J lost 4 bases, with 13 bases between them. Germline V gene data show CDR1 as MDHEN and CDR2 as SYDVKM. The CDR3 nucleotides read TGTGCCAGCAGTTTCAGGGGAAGGCGAAATCAGCCCCAGCATTTT. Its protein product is CASSFRGRRNQPQHF.

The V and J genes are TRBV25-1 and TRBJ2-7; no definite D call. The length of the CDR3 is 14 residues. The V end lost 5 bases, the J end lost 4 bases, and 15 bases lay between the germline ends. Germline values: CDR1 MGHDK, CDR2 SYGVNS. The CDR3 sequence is CASSSPSGIYEQYF. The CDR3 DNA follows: TGTGCCAGCAGTTCCCCCTCTGGCATTTACGAGCAGTACTTC.

CDR3 sequence: CASSVRGNTGELFF. The DNA for the CDR3 is TGTGCCAGCAGCGTACGGGGGAACACCGGGGAGCTGTTTTTT. The chain carries TRBV9 and TRBJ2-2; a possible D gene is TRBD2 (5 bases). Germline V gene data show CDR1 as SGDLS and CDR2 as YYNGEE. The CDR3 length is 14 residues. V shed 1 base and J shed 1 base, with 5 bases lying between them. Full variable domain (missing parts from reference TRBV9 and TRBJ2-2): DSGVTQTPKHLITATGQRVTLRCSPRSGDLSVYWYQQSLDQGLQFLIQYYNGEERAKGNILERFSAQQFPDLHSELNLSSLELGDSALYFCASSVRGNTGELFFGEGSRLTVL.

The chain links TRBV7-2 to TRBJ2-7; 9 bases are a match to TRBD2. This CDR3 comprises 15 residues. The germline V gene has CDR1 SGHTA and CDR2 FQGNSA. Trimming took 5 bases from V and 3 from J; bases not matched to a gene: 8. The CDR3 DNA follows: TGTGCCAGCAGCGCTAGATTTAGCGGGAGCTACGAGCAGTACTTC. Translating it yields CASSARFSGSYEQYF.

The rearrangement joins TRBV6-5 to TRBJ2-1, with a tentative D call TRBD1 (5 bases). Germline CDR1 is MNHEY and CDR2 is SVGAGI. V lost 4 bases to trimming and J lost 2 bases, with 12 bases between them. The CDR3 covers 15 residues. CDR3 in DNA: TGTGCCAGCAGTTCAGGGCAGCTCGCCTACAATGAGCAGTTCTTC. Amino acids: CASSSGQLAYNEQFF.